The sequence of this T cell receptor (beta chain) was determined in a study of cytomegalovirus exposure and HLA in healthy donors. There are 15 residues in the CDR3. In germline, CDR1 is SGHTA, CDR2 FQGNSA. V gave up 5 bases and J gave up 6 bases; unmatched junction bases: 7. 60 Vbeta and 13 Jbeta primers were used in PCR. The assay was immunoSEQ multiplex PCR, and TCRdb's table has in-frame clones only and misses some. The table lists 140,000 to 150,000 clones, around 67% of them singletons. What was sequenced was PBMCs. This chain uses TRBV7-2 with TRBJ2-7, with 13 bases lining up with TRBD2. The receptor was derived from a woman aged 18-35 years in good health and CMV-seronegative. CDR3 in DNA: TGTGCCAGCAGCATCAATCGACTAGCGGGAGGCGAGCAGTACGTC. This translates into CASSINRLAGGEQYV.